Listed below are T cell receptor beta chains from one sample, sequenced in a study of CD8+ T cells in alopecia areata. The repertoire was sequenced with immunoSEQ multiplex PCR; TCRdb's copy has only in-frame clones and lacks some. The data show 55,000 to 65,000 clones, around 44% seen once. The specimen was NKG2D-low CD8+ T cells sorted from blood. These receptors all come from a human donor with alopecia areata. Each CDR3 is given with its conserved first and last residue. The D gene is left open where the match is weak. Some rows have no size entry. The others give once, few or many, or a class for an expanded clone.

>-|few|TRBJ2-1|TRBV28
TGTGCCAGCACGCAGAGGAATGAGCAGTTCTTC
CASTQRNEQFF
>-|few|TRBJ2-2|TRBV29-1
TGCAGCGTACGGAACACCGGGGAGCTGTTTTTT
CSVRNTGELFF
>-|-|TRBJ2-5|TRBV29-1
TGCAGCGTTGAAGGACTAGACGGAGAGACCCAGTACTTC
CSVEGLDGETQYF
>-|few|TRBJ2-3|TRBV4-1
TGCGCCAGCAGCCAGGGGGACTTCGCCGATACGCAGTATTTT
CASSQGDFADTQYF
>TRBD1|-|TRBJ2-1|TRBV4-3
TGCGCCAGCAGCCAAGGGACAGGGACTGAGCAGTTCTTC
CASSQGTGTEQFF
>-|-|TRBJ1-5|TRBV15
TGTGCCACCTGGCAGGGTGATAGCAATCAGCCCCAGCATTTT
CATWQGDSNQPQHF
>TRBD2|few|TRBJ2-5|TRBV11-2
TGTGCCAGCAGCCCTATTACGGGGGGCCAAGAGACCCAGTACTTC
CASSPITGGQETQYF
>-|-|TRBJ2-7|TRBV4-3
TGCGCCAGCAGCCAAGAGGAGGGCTACGAGCAGTACTTC
CASSQEEGYEQYF
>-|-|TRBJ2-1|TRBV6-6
TGTGCCAGCAGTTACTCGCCCGGGGAGCAGTTCTTC
CASSYSPGEQFF
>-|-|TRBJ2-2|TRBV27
TGTGCCAGCAGTTTTTTAGAGAACACCGGGGAGCTGTTTTTT
CASSFLENTGELFF
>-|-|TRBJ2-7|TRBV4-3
TGCGCCAGCAGCCAAAGTGGCAACGAGCAGTACTTC
CASSQSGNEQYF
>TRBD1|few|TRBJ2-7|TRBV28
TGTGCCACCCGGACAGGGGATTACGAGCAGTACTTC
CATRTGDYEQYF